Sequencing of this T cell receptor (beta chain) was carried out in a study of cytomegalovirus exposure and HLA in healthy donors. Findings of the study overall: A list of 150 or so TCR beta chains associated with cytomegalovirus was given. Several of the most significant clusters appeared, in a later analysis, to be linked to common viral pathogens.

This clone was picked up one time. Its target is not known. 60 Vbeta and 13 Jbeta primers were used in PCR. Sequencing used immunoSEQ multiplex PCR; TCRdb keeps in-frame clones, though not all of them. The sample has over 150,000 clones, roughly 77% seen once. The CDR3 covers 14 residues. Per the germline V gene, CDR1 is SGHTA and CDR2 is FQGTGA. V shed 1 base and J shed 3 bases, with 10 bases lying between them. Sequenced: PBMCs. The V gene is TRBV7-3, the J gene TRBJ2-7; no firm D call. The origin of this receptor is a man in his thirties or forties in good health and CMV-seropositive. The CDR3 bases are TGTGCCAGCAGCTTAATGGGCAGAGACTACGAGCAGTACTTC. Translation: CASSLMGRDYEQYF.